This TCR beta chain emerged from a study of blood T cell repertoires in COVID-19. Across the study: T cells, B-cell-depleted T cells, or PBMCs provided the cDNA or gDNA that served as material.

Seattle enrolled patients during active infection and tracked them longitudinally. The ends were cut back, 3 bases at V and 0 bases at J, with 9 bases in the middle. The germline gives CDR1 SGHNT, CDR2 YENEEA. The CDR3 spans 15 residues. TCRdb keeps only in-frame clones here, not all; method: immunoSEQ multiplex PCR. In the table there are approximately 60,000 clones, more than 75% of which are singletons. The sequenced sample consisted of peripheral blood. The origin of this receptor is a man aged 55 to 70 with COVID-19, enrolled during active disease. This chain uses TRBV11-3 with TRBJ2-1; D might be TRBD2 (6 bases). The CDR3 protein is CASSFFGGSYNEQFF. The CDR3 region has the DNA TGTGCCAGCAGCTTCTTCGGGGGCTCCTACAATGAGCAGTTCTTC.